This entry is about one T cell receptor (beta chain). Its target is not known. This sample was included in a study of T cell responses to AZD1222 COVID-19 vaccine. Study summary: The analysis combined second doses at about 4 or about 12 weeks. Study-wide points: Females outnumbered males among donors, who were mostly white British; clonal diversity was possibly underestimated. At baseline, just five or six AZD1222 recipients tested seropositive.

The CDR3 sequence is 14 residues long. V shed 4 bases and J 3 bases; nucleotides not matched to a gene: 3. Germline V CDR1 and CDR2: SGHNT, YENEEA. Using immunoSEQ multiplex PCR, the repertoire was profiled, and TCRdb retains in-frame clones only, with some absent. Here the sample spans tens of thousands of clones, around 90% being singletons. Source: peripheral blood, taken on day 0 of AZD1222 vaccination. The V and J genes are TRBV11-3 and TRBJ2-5; 9 bases map to TRBD2. The source of this sequence is an adult in good health. The CDR3 DNA reads TGTGCCAGCAGCTGGACTAGCGCCGAAGAGACCCAGTACTTC. Its translation is CASSWTSAEETQYF. Full variable domain (missing parts from reference TRBV11-3 and TRBJ2-5): EAGVVQSPRYKIIEKKQPVAFWCNPISGHNTLYWYLQNLGQGPELLIRYENEEAVDDSQLPKDRFSAERLKGVDSTLKIQPAELGDSAVYLCASSWTSAEETQYFGPGTRLLVL.